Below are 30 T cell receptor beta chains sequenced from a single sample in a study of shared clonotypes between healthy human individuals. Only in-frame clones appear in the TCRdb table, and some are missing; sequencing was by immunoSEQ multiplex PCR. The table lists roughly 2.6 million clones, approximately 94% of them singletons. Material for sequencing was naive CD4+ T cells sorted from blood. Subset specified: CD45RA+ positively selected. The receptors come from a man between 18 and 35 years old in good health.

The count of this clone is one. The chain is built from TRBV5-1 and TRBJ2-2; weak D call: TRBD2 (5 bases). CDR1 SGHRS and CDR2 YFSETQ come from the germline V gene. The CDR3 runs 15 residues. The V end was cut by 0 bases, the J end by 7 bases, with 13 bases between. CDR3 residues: CASSLEGFGVGELFF. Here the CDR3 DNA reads TGCGCCAGCAGCTTGGAGGGCTTCGGGGTCGGGGAGCTGTTTTTT.

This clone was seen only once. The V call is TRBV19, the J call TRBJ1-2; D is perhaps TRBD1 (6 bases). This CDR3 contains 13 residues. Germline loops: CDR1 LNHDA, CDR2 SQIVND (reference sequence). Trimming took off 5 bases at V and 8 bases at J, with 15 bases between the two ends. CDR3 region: CASSFQQGTGYTF. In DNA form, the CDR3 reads TGTGCCAGTAGTTTCCAACAGGGTACAGGCTACACCTTC. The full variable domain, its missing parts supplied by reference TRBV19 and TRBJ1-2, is DGGITQSPKYLFRKEGQNVTLSCEQNLNHDAMYWYRQDPGQGLRLIYYSQIVNDFQKGDIAEGYSVSREKKESFPLTVTSAQKNPTAFYLCASSFQQGTGYTFGSGTRLTVV.

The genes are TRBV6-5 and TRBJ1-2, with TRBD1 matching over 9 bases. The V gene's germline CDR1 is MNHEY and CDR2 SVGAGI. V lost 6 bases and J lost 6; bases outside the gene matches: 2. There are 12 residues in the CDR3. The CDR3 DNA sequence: TGTGCCAGCAGAACAGGGGGCGATGGCTACACCTTC. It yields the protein CASRTGGDGYTF.

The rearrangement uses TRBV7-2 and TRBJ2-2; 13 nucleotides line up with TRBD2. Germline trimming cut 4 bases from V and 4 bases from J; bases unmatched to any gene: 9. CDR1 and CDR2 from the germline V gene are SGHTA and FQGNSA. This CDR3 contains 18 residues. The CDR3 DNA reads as TGTGCCAGCAGCTCCTCGAGGACTAGCGGGGGAATCACCGGGGAGCTGTTTTTT. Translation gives CASSSSRTSGGITGELFF.

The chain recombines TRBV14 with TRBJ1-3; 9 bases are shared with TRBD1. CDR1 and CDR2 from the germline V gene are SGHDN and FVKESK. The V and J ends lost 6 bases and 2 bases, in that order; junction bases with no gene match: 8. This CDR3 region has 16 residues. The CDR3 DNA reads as TGTGCCAGCAGTTCTCCCGGGACAGGGCCTGGAAACACCATATATTTT. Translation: CASSSPGTGPGNTIYF.

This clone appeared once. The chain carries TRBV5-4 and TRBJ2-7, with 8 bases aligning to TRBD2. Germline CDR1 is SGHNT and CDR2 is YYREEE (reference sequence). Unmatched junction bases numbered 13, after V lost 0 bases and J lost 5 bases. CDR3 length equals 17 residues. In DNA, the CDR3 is TGTGCCAGCAGCTTGGCGGGAATGGCGGGAGGTAGGCACGAGCAGTACTTC. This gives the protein CASSLAGMAGGRHEQYF. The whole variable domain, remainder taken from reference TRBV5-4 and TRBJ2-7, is ETGVTQSPTHLIKTRGQQVTLRCSSQSGHNTVSWYQQALGQGPQFIFQYYREEENGRGNFPPRFSGLQFPNYSSELNVNALELDDSALYLCASSLAGMAGGRHEQYFGPGTRLTVT.

CDR3 in amino acids: CASSRTESTGNTIYF. The DNA for the CDR3 is TGTGCCAGCAGCAGGACCGAATCCACTGGAAACACCATATATTTT. The V and J genes are TRBV21-1 and TRBJ1-3. TRBV21-1 is termed a pseudogene. CDR3 length: 15 residues.

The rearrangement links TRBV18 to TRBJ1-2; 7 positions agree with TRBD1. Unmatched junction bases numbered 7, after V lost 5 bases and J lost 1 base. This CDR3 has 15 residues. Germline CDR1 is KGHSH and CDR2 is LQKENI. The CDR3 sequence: CASSFNRDSNYGYTF. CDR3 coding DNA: TGTGCCAGCTCATTCAACCGGGACAGTAACTATGGCTACACCTTC.

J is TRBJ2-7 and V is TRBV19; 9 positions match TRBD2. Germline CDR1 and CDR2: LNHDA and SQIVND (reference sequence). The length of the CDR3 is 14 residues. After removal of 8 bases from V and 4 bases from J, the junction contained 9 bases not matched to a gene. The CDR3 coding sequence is TGTGCCAGTGGCGAGCGGGGGGCCGGATACGAGCAGTACTTC. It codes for CASGERGAGYEQYF.

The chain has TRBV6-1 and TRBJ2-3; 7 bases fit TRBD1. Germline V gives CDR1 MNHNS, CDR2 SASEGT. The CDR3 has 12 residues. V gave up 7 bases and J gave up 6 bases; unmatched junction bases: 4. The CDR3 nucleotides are TGTGCCAGCAAGGGGGCTTTGGATACGCAGTATTTT. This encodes CASKGALDTQYF.

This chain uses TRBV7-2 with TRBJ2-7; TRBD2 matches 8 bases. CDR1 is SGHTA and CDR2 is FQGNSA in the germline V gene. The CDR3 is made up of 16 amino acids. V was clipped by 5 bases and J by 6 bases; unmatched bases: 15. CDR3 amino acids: CASSVTGTRGPLEQYF. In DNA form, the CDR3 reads TGTGCCAGCAGCGTAACCGGGACTAGAGGCCCCCTCGAGCAGTACTTC.

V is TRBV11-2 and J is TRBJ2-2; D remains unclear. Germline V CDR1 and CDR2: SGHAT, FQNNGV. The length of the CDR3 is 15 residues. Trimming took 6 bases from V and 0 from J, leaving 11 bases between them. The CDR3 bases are TGTGCCAGCAGTCGAGGCTGGCCGAACACCGGGGAGCTGTTTTTT. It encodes CASSRGWPNTGELFF.

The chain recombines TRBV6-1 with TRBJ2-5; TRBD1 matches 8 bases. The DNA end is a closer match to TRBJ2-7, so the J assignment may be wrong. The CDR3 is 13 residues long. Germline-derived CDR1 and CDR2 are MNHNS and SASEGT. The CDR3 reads CASRTTGAYEQYF. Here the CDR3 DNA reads TGTGCCAGCAGGACGACAGGGGCCTACGAGCAGTACTTC.

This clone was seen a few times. The CDR3 protein is CAISEGQGYYGYTF. DNA for the CDR3: TGTGCCATCAGTGAGGGGCAGGGCTACTATGGCTACACCTTC. The J gene is TRBJ1-2, the V gene TRBV10-3; maybe TRBD1 (5 bases). The germline gives CDR1 ENHRY, CDR2 SYGVKD. Trimming cost V 2 bases and J 3 bases, with 10 bases left between them. The CDR3 sequence is 14 residues long.

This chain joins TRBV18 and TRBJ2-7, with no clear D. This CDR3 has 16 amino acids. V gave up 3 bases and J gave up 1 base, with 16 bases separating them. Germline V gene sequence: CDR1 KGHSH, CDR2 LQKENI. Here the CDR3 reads CASSPVGLTLSYEQYF. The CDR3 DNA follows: TGTGCCAGCTCACCGGTCGGGCTTACACTTTCCTACGAGCAGTACTTC.

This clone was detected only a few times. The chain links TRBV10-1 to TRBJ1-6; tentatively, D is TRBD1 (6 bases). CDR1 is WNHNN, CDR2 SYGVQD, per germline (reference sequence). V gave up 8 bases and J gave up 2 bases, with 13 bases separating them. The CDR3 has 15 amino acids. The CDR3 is CASAYRVTYNSPLHF. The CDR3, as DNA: TGCGCCAGCGCATACAGGGTTACCTATAATTCACCCCTCCACTTT.

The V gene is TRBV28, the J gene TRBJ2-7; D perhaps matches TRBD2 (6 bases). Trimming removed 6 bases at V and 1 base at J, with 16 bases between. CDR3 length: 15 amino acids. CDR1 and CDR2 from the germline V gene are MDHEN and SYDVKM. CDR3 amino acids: CASSPGAGPSYEQYF. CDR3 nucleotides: TGTGCCAGCAGCCCCGGCGCGGGACCTTCCTACGAGCAGTACTTC.

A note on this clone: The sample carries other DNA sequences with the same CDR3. The CDR3 spells CASSRETGYYEQYF. The DNA of the CDR3 is TGTGCCAGCAGCCGGGAGACAGGGTACTACGAGCAGTACTTC. This chain joins TRBV7-2 and TRBJ2-7; possibly TRBD1 for D (7 bases). Trimming shortened V by 5 bases and J by 3 bases, and 14 bases separated the two germline ends. CDR3 length: 14 amino acids. Germline-derived CDR1 and CDR2 are SGHTA and FQGNSA. The full variable domain, its missing parts supplied by reference TRBV7-2 and TRBJ2-7, is GAGVSQSPSNKVTEKGKDVELRCDPISGHTALYWYRQSLGQGLEFLIYFQGNSAPDKSGLPSDRFSAERTGGSVSTLTIQRTQQEDSAVYLCASSRETGYYEQYFGPGTRLTVT.

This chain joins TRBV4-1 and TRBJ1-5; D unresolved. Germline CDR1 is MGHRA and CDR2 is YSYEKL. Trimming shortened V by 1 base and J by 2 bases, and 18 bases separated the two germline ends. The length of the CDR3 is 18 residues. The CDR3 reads CASSQVPTPAIGNQPQHF. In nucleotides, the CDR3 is TGCGCCAGCAGCCAAGTTCCCACCCCGGCAATTGGCAATCAGCCCCAGCATTTT.

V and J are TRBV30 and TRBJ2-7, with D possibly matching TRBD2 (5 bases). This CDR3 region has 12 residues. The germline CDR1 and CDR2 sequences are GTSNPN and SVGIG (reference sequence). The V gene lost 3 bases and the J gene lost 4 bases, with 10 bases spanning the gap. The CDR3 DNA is TGTGCCTGGAGCGAGGGAATTTACGAGCAGTACTTC. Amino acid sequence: CAWSEGIYEQYF. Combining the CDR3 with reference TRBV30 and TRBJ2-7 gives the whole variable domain SQTIHQWPATLVQPVGSPLSLECTVEGTSNPNLYWYRQAAGRGLQLLFYSVGIGQISSEVPQNLSASRPQDRQFILSSKKLLLSDSGFYLCAWSEGIYEQYFGPGTRLTVT.

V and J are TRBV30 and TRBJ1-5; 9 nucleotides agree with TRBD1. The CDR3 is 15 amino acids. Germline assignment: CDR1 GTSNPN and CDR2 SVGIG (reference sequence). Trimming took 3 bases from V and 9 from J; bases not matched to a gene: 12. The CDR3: CAWRPGTGFSGPQHF. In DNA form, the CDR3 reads TGTGCCTGGAGGCCCGGGACAGGGTTCAGCGGGCCCCAGCATTTT.

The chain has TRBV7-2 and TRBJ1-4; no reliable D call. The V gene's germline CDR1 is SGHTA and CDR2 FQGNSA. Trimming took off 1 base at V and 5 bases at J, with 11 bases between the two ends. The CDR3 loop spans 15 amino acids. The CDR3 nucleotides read TGTGCCAGCAGCTTAGGTCTGCAGCTAAATGAAAAACTGTTTTTT. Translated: CASSLGLQLNEKLFF.

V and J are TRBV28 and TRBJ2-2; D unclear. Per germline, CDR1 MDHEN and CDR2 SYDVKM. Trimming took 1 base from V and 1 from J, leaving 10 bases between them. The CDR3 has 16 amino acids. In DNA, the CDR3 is TGTGCCAGCAGTTTATACCCGGGCAAGAACACCGGGGAGCTGTTTTTT. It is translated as CASSLYPGKNTGELFF.

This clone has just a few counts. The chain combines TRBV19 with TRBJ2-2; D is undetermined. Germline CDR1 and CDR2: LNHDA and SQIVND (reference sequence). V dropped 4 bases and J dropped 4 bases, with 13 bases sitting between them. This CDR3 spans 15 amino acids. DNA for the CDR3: TGTGCCAGTAGTAACAGCGCAGGACGCACCGGGGAGCTGTTTTTT. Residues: CASSNSAGRTGELFF.

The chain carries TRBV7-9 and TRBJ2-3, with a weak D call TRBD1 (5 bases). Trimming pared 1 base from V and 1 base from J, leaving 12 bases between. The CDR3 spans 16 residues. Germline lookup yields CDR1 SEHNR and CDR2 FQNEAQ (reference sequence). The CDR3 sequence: CASSLVIQVGTDTQYF. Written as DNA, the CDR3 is TGTGCCAGCAGCTTAGTAATACAGGTGGGCACAGATACGCAGTATTTT.

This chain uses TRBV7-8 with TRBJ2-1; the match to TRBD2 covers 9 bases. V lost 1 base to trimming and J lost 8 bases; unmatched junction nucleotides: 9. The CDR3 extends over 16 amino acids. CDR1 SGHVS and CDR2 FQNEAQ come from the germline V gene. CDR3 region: CASSLVRRGGFHEQFF. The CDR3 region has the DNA TGTGCCAGCAGCTTAGTCAGGCGGGGGGGCTTCCATGAGCAGTTCTTC.

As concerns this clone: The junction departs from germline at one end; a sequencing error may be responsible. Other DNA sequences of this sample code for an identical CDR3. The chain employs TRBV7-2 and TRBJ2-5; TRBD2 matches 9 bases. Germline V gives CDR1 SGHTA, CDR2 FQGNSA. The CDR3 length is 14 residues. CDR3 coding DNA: TGTGCCAGCAGCCTAGCGGGGACCCAAGAGACCCAGTACTTC. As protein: CASSLAGTQETQYF.

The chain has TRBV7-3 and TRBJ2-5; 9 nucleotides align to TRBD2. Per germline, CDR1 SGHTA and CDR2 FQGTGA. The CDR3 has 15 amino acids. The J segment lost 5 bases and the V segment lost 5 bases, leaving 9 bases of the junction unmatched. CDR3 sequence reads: CASSQSGGSYETQYF. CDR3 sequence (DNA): TGTGCCAGCAGCCAGAGCGGGGGGTCCTATGAGACCCAGTACTTC.

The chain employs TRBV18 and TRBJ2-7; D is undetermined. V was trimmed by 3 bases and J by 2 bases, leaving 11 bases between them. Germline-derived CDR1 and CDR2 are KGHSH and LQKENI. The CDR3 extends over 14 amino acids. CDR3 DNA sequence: TGTGCCAGCTCACCTAGCACAAGAACCTACGAGCAGTACTTC. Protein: CASSPSTRTYEQYF.

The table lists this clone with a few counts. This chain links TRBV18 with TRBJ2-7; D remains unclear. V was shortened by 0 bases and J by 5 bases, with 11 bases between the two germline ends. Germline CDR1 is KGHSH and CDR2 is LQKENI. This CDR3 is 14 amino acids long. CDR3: CASSPPGNRHEQYF. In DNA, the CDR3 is TGTGCCAGCTCACCACCGGGGAATCGGCACGAGCAGTACTTC. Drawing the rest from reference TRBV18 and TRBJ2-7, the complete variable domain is NAGVMQNPRHLVRRRGQEARLRCSPMKGHSHVYWYRQLPEEGLKFMVYLQKENIIDESGMPKERFSAEFPKEGPSILRIQQVVRGDSAAYFCASSPPGNRHEQYFGPGTRLTVT.